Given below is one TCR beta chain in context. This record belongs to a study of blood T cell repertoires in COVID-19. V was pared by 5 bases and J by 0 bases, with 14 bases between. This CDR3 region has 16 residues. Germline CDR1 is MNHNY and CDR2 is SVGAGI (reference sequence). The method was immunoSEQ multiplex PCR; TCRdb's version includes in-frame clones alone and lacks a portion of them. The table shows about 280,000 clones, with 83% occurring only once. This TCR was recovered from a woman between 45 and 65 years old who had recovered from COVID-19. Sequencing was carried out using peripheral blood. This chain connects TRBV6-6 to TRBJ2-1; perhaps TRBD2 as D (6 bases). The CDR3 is CASSLETSRSYNEQFF. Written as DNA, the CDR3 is TGTGCCAGCAGTCTCGAGACTAGTCGCTCCTACAATGAGCAGTTCTTC.